The 3 T cell receptor beta chains given below trace back to one sample, sequenced in a study of T cell responses to AZD1222 COVID-19 vaccine. Repertoires were generated with immunoSEQ multiplex PCR, while TCRdb's copy carries only in-frame clones and drops some. The sample lists about 180,000 clones; 75% to 95% were seen once. The sequencing used peripheral blood, collected on day 0 of AZD1222 vaccination. These receptor sequences come from an adult in good health.

Only one count was recorded for this clone. The chain has TRBV7-9 and TRBJ2-3, with D possibly called TRBD1 or TRBD2 (5 bases each). The CDR3 is made up of 15 amino acids. Trimming removed 5 bases from V and 2 bases from J, with 14 bases in between. Germline-derived CDR1 and CDR2 are SEHNR and FQNEAQ (reference sequence). The CDR3 DNA follows: TGTGCCAGCAGCACTAGGGACCCAACCACAGATACGCAGTATTTT. It yields the protein CASSTRDPTTDTQYF. The entire variable domain, with the rest obtained from reference TRBV7-9 and TRBJ2-3, is as follows: DTGVSQNPRHKITKRGQNVTFRCDPISEHNRLYWYRQTLGQGPEFLTYFQNEAQLEKSRLLSDRFSAERPKGSFSTLEIQRTEQGDSAMYLCASSTRDPTTDTQYFGPGTRLTVL.

This chain's CDR3 is CASSAWSDRATYEQYF. As DNA, the CDR3 is TGTGCCAGCAGCGCCTGGTCGGACAGGGCTACCTACGAGCAGTACTTC. V gene TRBV7-9 combines with J gene TRBJ2-7; 8 positions match TRBD1. Germline trimming cut 5 bases from V and 2 bases from J; bases unmatched to any gene: 11. The CDR3 totals 16 residues. The germline gives CDR1 SEHNR, CDR2 FQNEAQ (reference sequence).

The rearrangement links TRBV6-2 or TRBV6-3 to TRBJ2-1, with D possibly being TRBD2 (6 bases). This CDR3 comprises 18 residues. The V end was cut by 5 bases, the J end by 0 bases, with 20 bases between. Germline V CDR1 and CDR2: MNHEY, SVGEGT. The CDR3 reads CASSNGRRGLSSYNEQFF. The CDR3 bases are TGTGCCAGCAGTAACGGCAGACGGGGACTCAGCTCCTACAATGAGCAGTTCTTC.